The 23 T cell receptor beta chains below were found in one sample sequenced in a study of T cells in Graves' hyperthyroidism and ophthalmopathy (dated by TCRdb to the late 2010s). Library preparation employed multiplex PCR. The sequencer listed for this sample is Illumina HiSeq 2000. The TCR beta CDR3 regions were amplified from RNA transcripts. For the first round of RT-PCR on the TCR CDR3, the HTBI primer set was used together with the Qiagen OneStep RT-PCR kit. TCRdb took the public reads, trimmed them with fastp at Q25, ran MiXCR for clone calling and kept in-frame beta chains. A single entry per CDR3 protein holds the most common genes and DNA from its merged rows. The sample table holds fewer than 900,000 distinct CDR3 sequences, of which about 15% were seen once. The biggest ten clones account for under 8.5% of the sample. The sequenced sample consisted of blood. Receptors originate from a man aged 18 to 30 with Graves' hyperthyroidism.

The chain uses TRBV12-3 or TRBV12-4 and TRBJ2-1, with TRBD2 matching 13 bases. V lost 5 bases to trimming and J lost 5 bases; unmatched junction nucleotides: 12. The CDR3 totals 18 residues. CDR3 region: CASSATTGLAGEHNEQFF. CDR3 nucleotide sequence: TGTGCCAGCAGTGCAACTACCGGACTAGCGGGAGAACACAATGAGCAGTTCTTC.

The gene calls are TRBV6-2 or TRBV6-3 and TRBJ1-2; the D is unclear. The CDR3 totals 11 residues. Germline V gene data show CDR1 as MNHEY and CDR2 as SVGEGT. Between the trimmed V and J ends, which lost 5 bases and 5 bases, there was a span of 6 bases. CDR3 sequence: CASSTEYGYTF. In DNA form, the CDR3 reads TGTGCCAGCAGTACTGAATATGGCTACACCTTC.

The chain links TRBV29-1 to TRBJ1-2; D is undetermined. In germline, CDR1 is SQVTM, CDR2 ANQGSEA. V was trimmed by 0 bases and J by 8 bases, leaving 13 bases between them. CDR3 length: 13 amino acids. The DNA of the CDR3 is TGCAGCGTTGAAGATCTGCAGTCGGAGGGCTACACCTTC. Residues: CSVEDLQSEGYTF.

This clonotype has a count of ten or more. Here the CDR3 reads CASSLIGGRVAYEQYF. The CDR3 DNA sequence: TGTGCCAGCAGCCTTATCGGGGGGAGGGTAGCCTACGAGCAGTACTTC. The J gene is TRBJ2-7, the V gene TRBV27; TRBD2 matches at 7 bases. The CDR3 covers 16 residues. Germline loops: CDR1 MNHEY, CDR2 SMNVEV (reference sequence). The ends lost 6 bases at V and 2 bases at J; junction bases unmatched: 13.

Many counts were recorded for this clonotype. The genes are TRBV28 and TRBJ1-5; D possibly corresponds to TRBD1 (5 bases). The CDR3 extends over 18 amino acids. Germline CDR1 is MDHEN and CDR2 is SYDVKM. V was pared by 6 bases and J by 0 bases, with 21 bases between. The CDR3 reads CASRLLRDAVYSNQPQHF. The CDR3 region has the DNA TGTGCCAGCAGGCTCCTCCGGGACGCAGTTTATAGCAATCAGCCCCAGCATTTT.

In this sample, this clonotype turned up a few times. A much larger clone lies a single base off, so this may be a read error. V usage is TRBV10-2 and J usage is TRBJ2-5; D unclear. CDR3 length: 12 residues. Germline V gene data show CDR1 as WSHSY and CDR2 as SAAADI. The V end lost 4 bases, the J end lost 5 bases, and 8 bases lay between the germline ends. The CDR3 bases are TGCGCCAGCAGTGGGGCCCCGGAGACCCAGTACTTC. Translated, it gives CASSGAPETQYF.

This clonotype was counted many times. The chain uses TRBV5-1 and TRBJ1-1; D gene ambiguous. Trimming shortened V by 1 base and J by 1 base, and 11 bases separated the two germline ends. Per germline, CDR1 SGHRS and CDR2 YFSETQ. The CDR3 is 15 residues long. The CDR3 loop is CASSLFLGENTEAFF. The CDR3 DNA reads TGCGCCAGCAGCTTGTTTCTCGGCGAGAACACTGAAGCTTTCTTT.

This clonotype was detected ten times or more. The rearrangement joins TRBV7-8 to TRBJ2-1; 14 positions match TRBD2. With V trimmed by 3 bases and J by 7 bases, 5 bases remained unmatched. Germline lookup yields CDR1 SGHVS and CDR2 FQNEAQ. The CDR3 spans 16 residues. The CDR3 DNA is TGTGCCAGCAGCTTGACTAGCGGGAGGGCTTTGAATGAGCAGTTCTTC. It yields the protein CASSLTSGRALNEQFF.

V is TRBV9 and J is TRBJ2-3; D unresolved. V lost 5 bases and J lost 0, with 13 bases in between. The CDR3 extends over 15 amino acids. CDR1 is SGDLS, CDR2 YYNGEE, per germline. The CDR3 sequence is CASSARHRSTDTQYF. The CDR3 nucleotides read TGTGCCAGCAGTGCAAGACATCGTAGCACAGATACGCAGTATTTT.

The chain carries TRBV27 and TRBJ1-6; tentative D call: TRBD1 (5 bases). CDR3 length: 15 residues. The V gene's germline CDR1 is MNHEY and CDR2 SMNVEV (reference sequence). The germline V and J ends were trimmed by 3 bases and 8 bases, with 14 bases remaining between them. The CDR3 DNA follows: TGTGCCAGCAGTTTTCGGCCTCTGGGGGATTCACCCCTCCACTTT. Its protein product is CASSFRPLGDSPLHF.

This clonotype was picked up many times. The chain couples TRBV2 to TRBJ2-7; the D gene is possibly TRBD1 (5 bases). Germline CDR1 SNHLY, CDR2 FYNNEI. V dropped 6 bases and J dropped 3 bases, with 12 bases sitting between them. The CDR3 extends over 13 amino acids. This CDR3 reads CASRRTLLYEQYF. In DNA, the CDR3 is TGTGCCAGCAGGCGGACACTACTCTACGAGCAGTACTTC. Using reference TRBV2 and TRBJ2-7 for the parts outside the CDR3, the full variable domain is EPEVTQTPSHQVTQMGQEVILRCVPISNHLYFYWYRQILGQKVEFLVSFYNNEISEKSEIFDDQFSVERPDGSNFTLKIRSTKLEDSAMYFCASRRTLLYEQYFGPGTRLTVT.

In this sample, this clonotype turned up a few times. CDR3: CASSIKFPGELFF. CDR3 in DNA: TGTGCCAGTAGTATAAAGTTCCCCGGGGAGCTGTTTTTT. This chain links TRBV19 with TRBJ2-2; D is unresolved. Germline V lookup: CDR1 LNHDA, CDR2 SQIVND (reference sequence). Trimming removed 2 bases from V and 6 bases from J, with 7 bases in between. This CDR3 contains 13 residues. Based on the CDR3 plus reference TRBV19 and TRBJ2-2, the full variable domain is DGGITQSPKYLFRKEGQNVTLSCEQNLNHDAMYWYRQDPGQGLRLIYYSQIVNDFQKGDIAEGYSVSREKKESFPLTVTSAQKNPTAFYLCASSIKFPGELFFGEGSRLTVL.

This clonotype showed up just a few times. The genes are TRBV7-9 and TRBJ2-2, with TRBD2 as a possible D gene (6 bases). Germline V gene sequence: CDR1 SEHNR, CDR2 FQNEAQ (reference sequence). V shed 5 bases and J shed 2 bases, with 9 bases lying between them. The CDR3 consists of 14 residues. CDR3 DNA: TGTGCCAGCAGCAGGGACTTCAACACCGGGGAGCTGTTTTTT. As protein: CASSRDFNTGELFF.

This chain joins TRBV28 and TRBJ2-1, with D perhaps TRBD1 or TRBD2 (6 bases each). The ends were cut back, 5 bases at V and 6 bases at J, with 14 bases in the middle. The CDR3 extends over 14 amino acids. Germline V gene sequence: CDR1 MDHEN, CDR2 SYDVKM. The chain's CDR3 is CASSNGGLINEQFF. In nucleotides, the CDR3 is TGTGCCAGCAGTAACGGGGGCTTAATCAATGAGCAGTTCTTC.

In the case of this clonotype: A much larger clone is a single base away; this may be a read error. The chain uses TRBV3-1 and TRBJ2-7, with D uncertain. Germline CDR1 reads LGHDT; CDR2 reads YNNKEL (reference sequence). V lost 2 bases to trimming and J lost 5 bases, with 13 bases between them. This CDR3 has 14 amino acids. This CDR3 reads CASSQTHAGNEQYF. The CDR3 region has the DNA TGTGCCAGCAGCCAAACCCACGCAGGCAACGAGCAGTACTTC.

This clonotype was counted many times. The rearrangement joins TRBV7-3 to TRBJ2-5, with D perhaps matching TRBD2 (6 bases). The CDR3 has 15 residues. V was trimmed by 2 bases and J by 5 bases, leaving 15 bases between them. Per the germline V gene, CDR1 is SGHTA and CDR2 is FQGTGA. In nucleotides, the CDR3 is TGTGCCAGCAGCTTAGGTAGCGGCCGCACGGAGACCCAGTACTTC. Its translation is CASSLGSGRTETQYF. The variable domain in full, completed from reference TRBV7-3 and TRBJ2-5, reads GAGVSQTPSNKVTEKGKYVELRCDPISGHTALYWYRQSLGQGPEFLIYFQGTGAADDSGLPNDRFFAVRPEGSVSTLKIQRTERGDSAVYLCASSLGSGRTETQYFGPGTRLLVL.

Only a few counts were recorded for this clonotype. The chain employs TRBV4-3 and TRBJ2-7; D remains ambiguous. This CDR3 spans 13 amino acids. V lost 0 bases and J lost 4, with 7 bases in between. From germline, CDR1 is LGHNA and CDR2 YSLEER. CDR3 DNA sequence: TGCGCCAGCAGCCAAGATGGGGATTACGAGCAGTACTTC. This translates into CASSQDGDYEQYF.

In this sample, this clonotype turned up many times. The CDR3 DNA follows: TGTGCCAGCAGTTTGGGACAGGGGGTAACAGATACGCAGTATTTT. Its protein product is CASSLGQGVTDTQYF. V gene TRBV6-1 combines with J gene TRBJ2-3, with 11 positions matching TRBD1. CDR1 MNHNS and CDR2 SASEGT come from the germline V gene. With V trimmed by 5 bases and J by 3 bases, 4 bases remained unmatched. CDR3 length: 15 residues.

This clonotype has ten or more counts. This chain joins TRBV20-1 and TRBJ1-1; tentatively, D is TRBD1 (6 bases). V lost 3 bases and J lost 1, with 12 bases in between. Germline CDR1 is DFQATT and CDR2 is SNEGSKA (reference sequence). The CDR3 is 14 amino acids. The DNA of the CDR3 is TGCAGTGCTAGCGGGGGGGCCCGGAACACTGAAGCTTTCTTT. Residues: CSASGGARNTEAFF.

The CDR3 here is CAISESSGTGSYEQYF. The DNA for the CDR3 is TGTGCCATCAGTGAGTCGTCCGGGACAGGGTCCTACGAGCAGTACTTC. V usage is TRBV10-3 and J usage is TRBJ2-7; 9 nucleotides line up with TRBD1. The CDR3 is 16 residues long. CDR1 ENHRY and CDR2 SYGVKD come from the germline V gene. Losses at the gene ends were 0 bases for V and 1 base for J; bases not matched to a gene: 4.

This clonotype was detected ten times or more. The chain is built from TRBV28 and TRBJ1-5; maybe TRBD1 (5 bases). The germline V gene has CDR1 MDHEN and CDR2 SYDVKM. Trimming stripped 0 bases from V and 4 bases from J, with 16 bases between. The CDR3 extends over 17 amino acids. DNA for the CDR3: TGTGCCAGCAGTTTATGGAGAGGGACGGCTAGTAATCAGCCCCAGCATTTT. Translated: CASSLWRGTASNQPQHF. The entire variable domain, with the rest obtained from reference TRBV28 and TRBJ1-5, is as follows: DVKVTQSSRYLVKRTGEKVFLECVQDMDHENMFWYRQDPGLGLRLIYFSYDVKMKEKGDIPEGYSVSREKKERFSLILESASTNQTSMYLCASSLWRGTASNQPQHFGDGTRLSIL.

This clonotype has just a few counts. This chain joins TRBV29-1 and TRBJ2-7; possibly TRBD1 for D (7 bases). The germline CDR1 and CDR2 sequences are SQVTM and ANQGSEA. The CDR3 consists of 17 residues. V gave up 4 bases and J gave up 2 bases, with 24 bases separating them. The CDR3 bases are TGCAGCGTTGCCCTAGGACAGGAGGCTAGCGCTACCTACGAGCAGTACTTC. It codes for CSVALGQEASATYEQYF.

This clonotype came up many times. CDR3 bases: TGTGCCAGCAGTCCGGGACTTCTTGGGAATGAGCAGTTCTTC. Residues: CASSPGLLGNEQFF. The chain recombines TRBV11-2 with TRBJ2-1; maybe TRBD2 (6 bases). Trimming removed 6 bases at V and 7 bases at J, with 16 bases between. Germline CDR1 and CDR2: SGHAT and FQNNGV. The length of the CDR3 is 14 residues.